The sequence of this T cell receptor beta chain was determined in a study of STAT3 mutations in large granular lymphocyte leukemia. Study-level results: In several patients, dominant TCR clone burden exceeded STAT3 mutant burden. At least one immunodominant TCR beta clonotype appeared in every T-cell large granular lymphocyte leukemia patient. Some patients had persisting codominant clonotypes that could mask small clones. After therapy, about 35% of the 18 patients switched clonotypes, all new clones STAT3 wild type.

The V and J ends lost 3 bases and 5 bases respectively, with 12 bases between them. The CDR3 runs 14 residues. Germline assignment: CDR1 MNHNS and CDR2 SASEGT. Assay used: immunoSEQ multiplex PCR; TCRdb lists only in-frame clones, some missing. The table has fewer than 7,500 clones, approximately 91% seen once. A word on this clone: The antigen is unknown.

The chain couples TRBV6-1 to TRBJ2-3; D is uncertain. The sequence derives from a human donor with T large granular lymphocyte leukemia. Some clones in this sample may be carry-over from other donors' samples. The sample was PBMCs. The CDR3 region is CASSEESILDTQYF. In DNA form, the CDR3 reads TGTGCCAGCAGTGAGGAGAGCATTTTAGATACGCAGTATTTT.